The 32 T cell receptor beta chains in this list originate from one sample, sequenced in a study of OX40 agonist ivuxolimab in advanced cancers. Profiling relied on immunoSEQ multiplex PCR, and the TCRdb table lists in-frame clones only, not all of them. The sample has about 67,000 clones; approximately 93% are singletons. The material was CD4+ or CD8+ T cells sorted from blood, obtained in a trial of the OX40 agonist ivuxolimab. The origin of the receptors is an adult with an advanced solid tumor such as melanoma, head and neck, liver or kidney cancer.

This chain joins TRBV11-3 and TRBJ2-7; TRBD1 agrees at 12 bases. The J segment lost 2 bases and the V segment lost 7 bases, leaving 3 bases of the junction unmatched. The germline gives CDR1 SGHNT, CDR2 YENEEA. The length of the CDR3 is 14 residues. CDR3 loop: CASTWDRGPYEQYF. In DNA form, the CDR3 reads TGTGCCAGCACCTGGGACAGGGGGCCCTACGAGCAGTACTTC.

This chain links TRBV5-1 with TRBJ1-2; 9 bases line up with TRBD1. This CDR3 spans 14 amino acids. CDR1 SGHRS and CDR2 YFSETQ come from the germline V gene. Unmatched junction bases numbered 3, after V lost 0 bases and J lost 6 bases. CDR3 in DNA: TGCGCCAGCAGCTTGGACGGGACAGGGCATGGCTACACCTTC. Translated, it gives CASSLDGTGHGYTF.

The V call is TRBV27, the J call TRBJ1-4; TRBD1 is a possible D gene (5 bases). The V end was cut by 7 bases, the J end by 0 bases, with 12 bases between. Germline V CDR1 and CDR2: MNHEY, SMNVEV (reference sequence). The length of the CDR3 is 15 residues. The CDR3 DNA follows: TGTGCCAGCAACACAGGCGGCACAACTAATGAAAAACTGTTTTTT. Amino acids: CASNTGGTTNEKLFF.

V gene TRBV6-5 combines with J gene TRBJ2-3; D possibly corresponds to TRBD1 (6 bases). Germline lookup yields CDR1 MNHEY and CDR2 SVGAGI. V shed 8 bases and J shed 4 bases, with 19 bases lying between them. The CDR3 extends over 15 amino acids. The CDR3 coding sequence is TGTGCCAGCGGGCGAGGGGGACGAGGACCAGATACGCAGTATTTT. Residues: CASGRGGRGPDTQYF.

This sequence joins TRBV19 and TRBJ2-3; TRBD2 is a possible D gene (5 bases). The CDR3 spans 14 residues. The V gene lost 3 bases and the J gene lost 3 bases, with 10 bases spanning the gap. Germline loops: CDR1 LNHDA, CDR2 SQIVND (reference sequence). The CDR3 nucleotides read TGTGCCAGTAGTATCCCCCGGACTACAGATACGCAGTATTTT. This gives the protein CASSIPRTTDTQYF.

The J gene is TRBJ1-2, the V gene TRBV10-3; 7 nucleotides line up with TRBD1. Trimming at V came to 5 bases and at J to 8 bases, leaving 11 bases not matched to a gene. CDR1 is ENHRY and CDR2 is SYGVKD in the germline V gene. CDR3 length: 14 amino acids. CDR3 loop: CAISTEQGFGGYTF. DNA for the CDR3: TGTGCCATCAGTACTGAACAGGGGTTTGGGGGCTACACCTTC.

V and J are TRBV6-6 and TRBJ1-2; weak D call: TRBD1 (5 bases). V lost 0 bases and J lost 5, with 10 bases in between. CDR1 MNHNY and CDR2 SVGAGI come from the germline V gene (reference sequence). This CDR3 spans 14 amino acids. This CDR3 reads CASSYSGEEYGYTF. CDR3 coding DNA: TGTGCCAGCAGTTACTCGGGGGAGGAATATGGCTACACCTTC.

This chain joins TRBV27 and TRBJ2-2, with D perhaps TRBD1 (6 bases). Germline V gene data show CDR1 as MNHEY and CDR2 as SMNVEV (reference sequence). Trimming removed 3 bases from V and 8 bases from J, with 22 bases in between. This CDR3 has 17 amino acids. The CDR3 nucleotides read TGTGCCAGCAGTTTTAGAGCCGGGACACTGGGCTCTGGGGAGCTGTTTTTT. As protein: CASSFRAGTLGSGELFF.

The chain employs TRBV11-1 and TRBJ1-1; a possible D gene is TRBD1 (6 bases). The CDR3 spans 16 residues. CDR1 is SGHAT, CDR2 FQDESV, per germline (reference sequence). V lost 7 bases and J 2 bases, leaving 20 bases between the germline ends. The CDR3 DNA follows: TGTGCCAGCATCCATCACAGGGCAGGCGATAACACTGAAGCTTTCTTT. Protein product: CASIHHRAGDNTEAFF.

This chain joins TRBV2 and TRBJ1-1, with a possible D match to TRBD1 (5 bases). Germline lookup yields CDR1 SNHLY and CDR2 FYNNEI. Trimming took 1 base from V and 1 from J, leaving 10 bases between them. The CDR3 runs to 15 residues. CDR3 loop: CASSEGIGANTEAFF. CDR3 DNA sequence: TGTGCCAGCAGTGAAGGGATCGGGGCGAACACTGAAGCTTTCTTT. Variable domain in full (rest from reference TRBV2 and TRBJ1-1): EPEVTQTPSHQVTQMGQEVILRCVPISNHLYFYWYRQILGQKVEFLVSFYNNEISEKSEIFDDQFSVERPDGSNFTLKIRSTKLEDSAMYFCASSEGIGANTEAFFGQGTRLTVV.

The chain has TRBV7-9 and TRBJ1-1; D is unclear. Germline V gene sequence: CDR1 SEHNR, CDR2 FQNEAQ (reference sequence). The CDR3 spans 13 residues. V dropped 0 bases and J dropped 4 bases, with 6 bases sitting between them. The CDR3 loop is CASSLAGPTEAFF. The CDR3 nucleotides read TGTGCCAGCAGCTTAGCAGGGCCCACTGAAGCTTTCTTT.

The chain joins TRBV19 to TRBJ2-1; D unclear. This CDR3 is built from 11 residues. In germline, CDR1 is LNHDA, CDR2 SQIVND (reference sequence). Trimming shortened V by 5 bases and J by 9 bases, and 8 bases separated the two germline ends. CDR3: CASSLYAEQFF. The CDR3 region has the DNA TGTGCCAGTAGTCTATACGCTGAGCAGTTCTTC.

The chain links TRBV5-1 to TRBJ1-2; D possibly corresponds to TRBD1 (5 bases). The CDR3 runs to 15 residues. V was clipped by 0 bases and J by 5 bases, with 14 bases between them. Germline CDR1 reads SGHRS; CDR2 reads YFSETQ. CDR3 residues: CASSLGPGIGYGYTF. CDR3 sequence (DNA): TGCGCCAGCAGCTTGGGTCCAGGGATTGGTTATGGCTACACCTTC.

The V and J genes are TRBV5-1 and TRBJ2-3; 8 nucleotides line up with TRBD2. Germline-derived CDR1 and CDR2 are SGHRS and YFSETQ. The length of the CDR3 is 16 residues. Unmatched junction bases numbered 13, after V lost 4 bases and J lost 6 bases. This CDR3 is CASSPQSAGGGDTQYF. In DNA, the CDR3 is TGCGCCAGCAGCCCCCAGTCGGCGGGGGGCGGGGATACGCAGTATTTT.

This chain uses TRBV18 with TRBJ2-5; D is unclear. Trimming left V 2 bases short and J 4 bases short, with 5 bases between. Germline V CDR1 and CDR2: KGHSH, LQKENI. The CDR3 totals 12 residues. The CDR3 loop is CASSPGAETQYF. In nucleotides, the CDR3 is TGTGCCAGCTCACCAGGAGCAGAGACCCAGTACTTC.

This chain connects TRBV5-1 to TRBJ2-3; 9 bases map to TRBD2. The V segment lost 4 bases and the J segment 6 bases; nucleotides outside the gene matches: 12. CDR1 is SGHRS and CDR2 is YFSETQ in the germline V gene. The CDR3 sequence is 16 residues long. The CDR3 is CASSLRISGSGDTQYF. The CDR3 region has the DNA TGCGCCAGCAGCCTCCGTATTAGCGGGAGTGGGGATACGCAGTATTTT. The full variable domain, its missing parts supplied by reference TRBV5-1 and TRBJ2-3, is KAGVTQTPRYLIKTRGQQVTLSCSPISGHRSVSWYQQTPGQGLQFLFEYFSETQRNKGNFPGRFSGRQFSNSRSEMNVSTLELGDSALYLCASSLRISGSGDTQYFGPGTRLTVL.

This chain links TRBV4-1 with TRBJ2-5, with D perhaps TRBD2 (6 bases). This CDR3 contains 15 residues. Germline CDR1 reads MGHRA; CDR2 reads YSYEKL. With 1 base removed from V and 1 base from J, the gap between germline ends came to 10 bases. The CDR3 DNA reads TGCGCCAGCAGCCAAGCTGGGACTTTCCAAGAGACCCAGTACTTC. Its translation is CASSQAGTFQETQYF.

The chain uses TRBV21-1 and TRBJ2-1. TRBV21-1 constitutes a pseudogene. This CDR3 is 17 amino acids long. The CDR3 nucleotides are TGTGCCAGCAGCAAGAGTTTGGAGGGGGACTCCTACAATGAGCAGTTCTTC. Encoded protein: CASSKSLEGDSYNEQFF.

The chain recombines TRBV28 with TRBJ1-1; D might be TRBD1 (6 bases). The germline gives CDR1 MDHEN, CDR2 SYDVKM. V was pared by 5 bases and J by 5 bases, with 15 bases between. The CDR3 extends over 14 amino acids. CDR3 sequence reads: CASSRGGGGTEAFF. The CDR3 DNA is TGTGCCAGCAGTCGCGGGGGGGGCGGAACTGAAGCTTTCTTT.

J is TRBJ1-1 and V is TRBV28, with a tentative D call TRBD1 (5 bases). The V and J ends lost 8 bases and 5 bases respectively, with 15 bases between them. The V gene's germline CDR1 is MDHEN and CDR2 SYDVKM. The CDR3 contains 13 residues. The chain's CDR3 is CASFGTPFTEAFF. In nucleotides, the CDR3 is TGTGCCAGCTTCGGGACCCCCTTTACTGAAGCTTTCTTT.

This chain connects TRBV7-2 to TRBJ2-7; TRBD2 might be the D (5 bases). Trimming removed 3 bases at V and 4 bases at J, with 16 bases between. The CDR3 consists of 15 residues. Germline CDR1 SGHTA, CDR2 FQGNSA. In nucleotides, the CDR3 is TGTGCCAGCAGCTTCCTAGCCCTTGAGGGTTACGAGCAGTACTTC. This codes for CASSFLALEGYEQYF. Full variable domain (missing parts from reference TRBV7-2 and TRBJ2-7): GAGVSQSPSNKVTEKGKDVELRCDPISGHTALYWYRQSLGQGLEFLIYFQGNSAPDKSGLPSDRFSAERTGGSVSTLTIQRTQQEDSAVYLCASSFLALEGYEQYFGPGTRLTVT.

The chain recombines TRBV18 with TRBJ2-1, with TRBD2 matching 8 bases. V dropped 2 bases and J dropped 8; count of bases not matched to a gene: 8. CDR1 KGHSH and CDR2 LQKENI come from the germline V gene. CDR3 length: 15 residues. The CDR3 coding sequence is TGTGCCAGCTCACCAACCGTCCCCGGGAGGGATGAGCAGTTCTTC. Residues: CASSPTVPGRDEQFF. The variable domain in full, completed from reference TRBV18 and TRBJ2-1, reads NAGVMQNPRHLVRRRGQEARLRCSPMKGHSHVYWYRQLPEEGLKFMVYLQKENIIDESGMPKERFSAEFPKEGPSILRIQQVVRGDSAAYFCASSPTVPGRDEQFFGPGTRLTVL.

The chain employs TRBV6-4 and TRBJ2-3; 8 bases map to TRBD2. Per germline, CDR1 MRHNA and CDR2 SNTAGT. This CDR3 comprises 14 residues. V lost 6 bases to trimming and J lost 6 bases; unmatched junction nucleotides: 8. This CDR3 reads CASSRGTSVDTQYF. In DNA form, the CDR3 reads TGTGCCAGCAGCAGAGGGACTAGTGTGGATACGCAGTATTTT.

A single count supports this clone. The chain links TRBV28 to TRBJ1-2, with 8 nucleotides matching TRBD1. CDR3 length: 13 residues. Looked up from germline, CDR1 is MDHEN and CDR2 is SYDVKM. Losses at the gene ends were 5 bases for V and 6 bases for J; bases not matched to a gene: 5. The CDR3 spells CASSLSGGDGYTF. The CDR3 region has the DNA TGTGCCAGCAGTCTTTCAGGGGGCGATGGCTACACCTTC.

A few counts support this clone. One end of the junction does not line up with germline, which may come from a read error. The chain joins TRBV18 to TRBJ2-4, with 11 nucleotides matching TRBD1. Germline loops: CDR1 KGHSH, CDR2 LQKENI. The CDR3 sequence is 16 residues long. The CDR3 here is CASSHLRTGGKDIQYF. DNA for the CDR3: TGTGCCAGCTCACACCTCAGGACAGGGGGCAAAGACATTCAGTACTTC.

This clone was counted once. This rearrangement joins TRBV19 to TRBJ2-7; perhaps D is TRBD1 or TRBD2 (5 bases each). Per germline, CDR1 LNHDA and CDR2 SQIVND (reference sequence). The CDR3 is 13 amino acids. V was clipped by 2 bases and J by 6 bases, with 11 bases between them. The CDR3 DNA follows: TGTGCCAGTAGTATATTGAGAGGGACCGAGCAGTACTTC. This codes for CASSILRGTEQYF.

This chain joins TRBV6-6 and TRBJ2-1, with D unresolved. Trimming took off 4 bases at V and 9 bases at J, with 7 bases between the two ends. Germline loops: CDR1 MNHNY, CDR2 SVGAGI (reference sequence). This CDR3 has 11 amino acids. The CDR3 loop is CASSFLGEQFF. The CDR3 DNA reads as TGTGCCAGCAGTTTCTTAGGTGAGCAGTTCTTC.

The CDR3 bases are TGTGCCAGCAGCTTAGACCAGCCTACTACGATTTTGGGAGAGCAGTACTTC. It encodes CASSLDQPTTILGEQYF. The chain has TRBV7-2 and TRBJ2-7; D not resolved. The CDR3 has 17 residues. The germline gives CDR1 SGHTA, CDR2 FQGNSA. The V gene lost 1 base and the J gene lost 7 bases, with 23 bases spanning the gap.

This clone is a singleton in its sample. The chain carries TRBV15 and TRBJ2-2; 7 nucleotides match TRBD1. V shed 5 bases and J 7 bases; nucleotides not matched to a gene: 10. CDR3 size: 15 residues. Germline CDR1 reads LNHNV; CDR2 reads YYDKDF (reference sequence). The CDR3 coding sequence is TGTGCCACCAGCCAACGACAGGGTTTGGGCGGGGAGCTGTTTTTT. Translated, it gives CATSQRQGLGGELFF.

This chain joins TRBV5-4 and TRBJ2-5; D possibly corresponds to TRBD1 (5 bases). The CDR3 consists of 14 residues. Deletions cut 4 bases from V and 2 bases from J, with 12 bases between. From germline, CDR1 is SGHNT and CDR2 YYREEE (reference sequence). The DNA of the CDR3 is TGTGCCAGCAGCACCGGACACGTTCAAGAGACCCAGTACTTC. Translated, it gives CASSTGHVQETQYF.

V gene TRBV6-1 combines with J gene TRBJ2-1; TRBD2 agrees at 7 bases. The CDR3 runs to 15 residues. Germline V CDR1 and CDR2: MNHNS, SASEGT. After removal of 1 base from V and 4 bases from J, the junction contained 4 bases not matched to a gene. For the CDR3, the DNA is TGTGCCAGCAGTGAAGGGGGGGGACGATACAATGAGCAGTTCTTC. This encodes CASSEGGGRYNEQFF.

The V and J genes are TRBV18 and TRBJ1-5; a weak D match, TRBD1 (6 bases). The CDR3 spans 14 residues. The germline CDR1 and CDR2 sequences are KGHSH and LQKENI. The V end lost 4 bases, the J end lost 8 bases, and 15 bases lay between the germline ends. This CDR3 reads CASSQGQGSEPQHF. The CDR3 region has the DNA TGTGCCAGCTCACAGGGACAAGGGTCGGAGCCCCAGCATTTT.